What follows are 3 T cell receptor beta chains derived from one specimen sequenced in a study of PD-L1 blockade in urothelial cancer. Repertoires were generated with immunoSEQ multiplex PCR, while TCRdb's copy carries only in-frame clones and drops some. The sample holds 70,000 to 75,000 clones, roughly 84% seen once. Time point denoted: pretreatment peripheral blood. The source material was PBMCs, sampled around atezolizumab (anti-PD-L1) treatment. These receptors were collected from a woman in her seventies with urothelial cancer.

The chain combines TRBV9 with TRBJ2-7, with D tentatively TRBD2 (5 bases). From germline, CDR1 is SGDLS and CDR2 YYNGEE. The germline V and J ends were trimmed by 4 bases and 1 base, with 12 bases remaining between them. The CDR3 extends over 14 amino acids. This CDR3 reads CASSPRWESYEQYF. As DNA, the CDR3 is TGTGCCAGCAGCCCTCGGTGGGAGTCCTACGAGCAGTACTTC.

The CDR3: CASSPWTGPDTQYF. DNA for the CDR3: TGTGCCAGCAGCCCCTGGACAGGCCCAGATACGCAGTATTTT. This rearrangement joins TRBV6-6 to TRBJ2-3, with 7 positions matching TRBD1. The trim removed 6 bases at V and 4 bases at J, leaving 7 bases unmatched. This CDR3 contains 14 residues. In germline, CDR1 is MNHNY, CDR2 SVGAGI (reference sequence).

The CDR3 is CASSARQGAPPGANVLTF. As DNA, the CDR3 is TGTGCCAGCAGTGCCCGACAGGGGGCGCCGCCTGGGGCCAACGTCCTGACTTTC. The chain couples TRBV6-1 to TRBJ2-6; 10 nucleotides align to TRBD1. The length of the CDR3 is 18 residues. Germline V gene lookup returns CDR1 MNHNS and CDR2 SASEGT. Losses at the gene ends were 4 bases for V and 2 bases for J; bases not matched to a gene: 8.